This entry lists 31 T cell receptor beta chains sequenced from one sample in a study of blood T cell repertoires in COVID-19. The table came from immunoSEQ multiplex PCR; TCRdb's copy has only in-frame clones and leaves some out. This sample has about 380,000 clones, with roughly 85% found just once. Sequencing used peripheral blood. These receptors came from a woman aged 18-30 years with acute or convalescent COVID-19.

This clone was counted between two and nine times. The sample has other DNA sequences that encode this CDR3 too. The chain employs TRBV7-3 and TRBJ2-1; 11 bases are shared with TRBD1. This CDR3 is 15 amino acids long. The junction had 4 bases not matched to a gene; V was cut back by 2 bases and J by 7 bases. Looked up from germline, CDR1 is SGHTA and CDR2 is FQGTGA. Here the CDR3 reads CASSLLGQGANEQFF. The CDR3 DNA reads as TGTGCCAGCAGCTTATTAGGACAGGGGGCTAATGAGCAGTTCTTC.

This clone is a singleton in its sample. The chain carries TRBV4-2 and TRBJ2-1; weak D call: TRBD2 (6 bases). The V end was cut by 4 bases, the J end by 0 bases, with 16 bases between. The CDR3 runs 17 residues. Germline V gene data show CDR1 as LGHNA and CDR2 as YNFKEQ. CDR3 sequence reads: CASSLTSPPSSYNEQFF. Written as DNA, the CDR3 is TGTGCCAGCAGCCTGACTAGTCCGCCGAGCTCCTACAATGAGCAGTTCTTC.

The rearrangement joins TRBV6-1 to TRBJ1-2; possible D gene TRBD1, 6 bases. This CDR3 has 13 residues. The germline V gene has CDR1 MNHNS and CDR2 SASEGT. V dropped 2 bases and J dropped 9 bases, with 13 bases sitting between them. The CDR3 protein is CASSESADSRYTF. CDR3 DNA: TGTGCCAGCAGTGAAAGTGCGGACAGTCGCTACACCTTC.

The chain has TRBV7-2 and TRBJ2-7, with 11 bases identical to TRBD1. Unmatched junction bases numbered 9, after V lost 7 bases and J lost 7 bases. The CDR3 runs to 14 residues. Germline assignment: CDR1 SGHTA and CDR2 FQGNSA. The CDR3 DNA reads as TGTGCCAGCACCGGAGGACAGGGGGCCGAGGAGCAGTACTTC. It specifies CASTGGQGAEEQYF.

This sequence joins TRBV7-2 and TRBJ1-5, with 8 nucleotides matching TRBD1. The CDR3 consists of 15 residues. Germline CDR1 is SGHTA and CDR2 is FQGNSA. The J segment lost 2 bases and the V segment lost 1 base, leaving 1 base of the junction unmatched. The DNA of the CDR3 is TGTGCCAGCAGCTTAGAGACAGGGGGCAATCAGCCCCAGCATTTT. Translating it yields CASSLETGGNQPQHF.

The chain uses TRBV3-1 (or the pseudogene TRBV3-2) and TRBJ2-1; TRBD2 agrees at 8 bases. The CDR3 runs to 15 residues. The V and J ends lost 3 bases and 8 bases, in that order; junction bases with no gene match: 9. The germline gives CDR1 LGHDT, CDR2 YNNKEL (reference sequence). CDR3 amino acids: CASSHGTSQDHEQFF. Here the CDR3 DNA reads TGTGCCAGCAGCCATGGGACTAGTCAAGACCATGAGCAGTTCTTC.

The chain combines TRBV7-9 with TRBJ2-7; tentative D call: TRBD2 (5 bases). CDR3 length: 14 residues. V lost 11 bases, J lost 0 bases, and 17 bases lay in between. Germline V gene lookup returns CDR1 SEHNR and CDR2 FQNEAQ (reference sequence). DNA of the CDR3: TGTGCCGGATCTAGGGAGCCCTTCTCCTACGAGCAGTACTTC. Amino acid sequence: CAGSREPFSYEQYF.

The rearrangement links TRBV13 to TRBJ1-1; D is uncertain. V was shortened by 5 bases and J by 1 base, with 11 bases between the two germline ends. The CDR3 runs to 14 residues. The germline V gene has CDR1 PRHDT and CDR2 FYEKMQ (reference sequence). CDR3 in amino acids: CASSPSTGNTEAFF. In DNA form, the CDR3 reads TGTGCCAGCAGCCCCTCCACCGGGAACACTGAAGCTTTCTTT.

The gene calls are TRBV29-1 and TRBJ2-1, with a weak D call TRBD2 (6 bases). Trimming cost V 2 bases and J 0 bases, with 14 bases left between them. CDR1 and CDR2 (germline): SQVTM, ANQGSEA. The CDR3 extends over 16 amino acids. The chain's CDR3 is CSVEMGLNPSYNEQFF. The CDR3 DNA is TGCAGCGTTGAAATGGGACTCAACCCCTCCTACAATGAGCAGTTCTTC.

This sequence joins TRBV28 and TRBJ1-5, with D maybe TRBD1 (6 bases). Germline-derived CDR1 and CDR2 are MDHEN and SYDVKM. V was shortened by 7 bases and J by 3 bases, with 16 bases between the two germline ends. CDR3 length equals 15 residues. CDR3 nucleotides: TGTGCCAGCACCCCAAGAAGGGGGAACAATCAGCCCCAGCATTTT. Protein sequence: CASTPRRGNNQPQHF.

This clone was found once. This chain uses TRBV4-2 with TRBJ2-7, with 9 bases matching TRBD2. CDR1 is LGHNA and CDR2 is YNFKEQ in the germline V gene. With 2 bases clipped from V and 6 bases from J, the junction kept 17 bases outside the gene matches. The CDR3 has 18 amino acids. The CDR3 is CASSQYEDASGILGEQYF. The CDR3 DNA reads TGTGCCAGCAGCCAATACGAAGACGCTAGCGGGATCCTTGGCGAGCAGTACTTC.

This chain joins TRBV6-2 or TRBV6-3 and TRBJ2-5, with D maybe TRBD1 (5 bases). This CDR3 is built from 14 residues. V lost 5 bases and J lost 1, with 11 bases in between. CDR1 is MNHEY and CDR2 is SVGEGT in the germline V gene. CDR3 nucleotides: TGTGCCAGCAGTATACAGGAACTCCAAGAGACCCAGTACTTC. The encoded protein is CASSIQELQETQYF.

The CDR3 region is CASSLGGYARDTEAFF. The DNA for the CDR3 is TGTGCCAGCAGCTTAGGGGGTTACGCGAGGGACACTGAAGCTTTCTTT. The chain has TRBV11-3 and TRBJ1-1; no clear D. Trimming stripped 1 base from V and 3 bases from J, with 15 bases between. The germline gives CDR1 SGHNT, CDR2 YENEEA. The CDR3 is 16 residues long.

This clone was recorded only once. V usage is TRBV24-1 and J usage is TRBJ2-3; 10 positions agree with TRBD2. V dropped 3 bases and J dropped 6; count of bases not matched to a gene: 8. Germline values: CDR1 KGHDR, CDR2 SFDVKD. The CDR3 consists of 16 residues. CDR3 DNA sequence: TGTGCCACCAGTGATGGAGCGGGGGGGCCTGTTGATACGCAGTATTTT. This encodes CATSDGAGGPVDTQYF.

The chain uses TRBV5-4 and TRBJ1-1; D remains ambiguous. V shed 1 base and J shed 1 base, with 14 bases lying between them. Germline assignment: CDR1 SGHNT and CDR2 YYREEE (reference sequence). The CDR3 contains 16 residues. The CDR3 DNA follows: TGTGCCAGCAGCTTGTCACGAGTCGGAGGGAACACTGAAGCTTTCTTT. It translates to CASSLSRVGGNTEAFF.

The rearrangement links TRBV19 to TRBJ2-7; 15 bases agree with TRBD2. The germline gives CDR1 LNHDA, CDR2 SQIVND (reference sequence). CDR3 length: 15 amino acids. Trimming removed 5 bases from V and 5 bases from J; junction bases left unmatched: 4. The CDR3 DNA reads TGTGCCAGTAGTGTCGGACTAGCGGGAGGGAACGAGCAGTACTTC. It specifies CASSVGLAGGNEQYF.

The rearrangement joins TRBV18 to TRBJ1-3; D is uncertain. Trimming removed 6 bases at V and 3 bases at J, with 12 bases between. The length of the CDR3 is 14 residues. CDR1 KGHSH and CDR2 LQKENI come from the germline V gene. CDR3 nucleotides: TGTGCCAGCTCCCCCGACGGGGATGGAAACACCATATATTTT. This sequence encodes CASSPDGDGNTIYF.

The genes are TRBV27 and TRBJ1-2; the match to TRBD1 covers 8 bases. The V segment lost 0 bases and the J segment 3 bases; nucleotides outside the gene matches: 15. CDR3 length: 19 amino acids. The germline V gene has CDR1 MNHEY and CDR2 SMNVEV (reference sequence). The CDR3 spells CASSLSDLGEGQGHYGYTF. CDR3 bases: TGTGCCAGCAGTTTATCGGATCTCGGCGAAGGACAGGGACACTATGGCTACACCTTC.

This chain uses TRBV6-5 with TRBJ2-2, with TRBD1 matching 9 bases. The CDR3 spans 15 residues. The V segment lost 6 bases and the J segment 4 bases; nucleotides outside the gene matches: 6. The germline V gene has CDR1 MNHEY and CDR2 SVGAGI. CDR3 sequence: CASSTGTGLTGELFF. CDR3 nucleotide sequence: TGTGCCAGCAGCACCGGGACAGGGCTCACCGGGGAGCTGTTTTTT.

In this sample, this clone turned up many times. The genes are TRBV2 and TRBJ1-6; D is ambiguous. Looked up from germline, CDR1 is SNHLY and CDR2 is FYNNEI. The CDR3 loop spans 17 amino acids. Trimming cost V 4 bases and J 0 bases, with 13 bases left between them. For the CDR3, the DNA is TGTGCCAGCAGTGCGAGGCAAGGATACTCCTATAATTCACCCCTCCACTTT. This codes for CASSARQGYSYNSPLHF.

This chain joins TRBV30 and TRBJ1-3, with D unresolved. V was clipped by 0 bases and J by 0 bases, with 12 bases between them. From germline, CDR1 is GTSNPN and CDR2 SVGIG (reference sequence). This CDR3 is built from 16 residues. The CDR3 is CAWSVSLHHSGNTIYF. The CDR3 DNA follows: TGTGCCTGGAGTGTAAGTTTACATCACTCTGGAAACACCATATATTTT. The full variable domain, rest sourced from reference TRBV30 and TRBJ1-3, is SQTIHQWPATLVQPVGSPLSLECTVEGTSNPNLYWYRQAAGRGLQLLFYSVGIGQISSEVPQNLSASRPQDRQFILSSKKLLLSDSGFYLCAWSVSLHHSGNTIYFGEGSWLTVV.

The chain couples TRBV12-5 to TRBJ1-6; tentatively, D is TRBD1 (6 bases). There are 14 residues in the CDR3. The germline V gene has CDR1 LGHNT and CDR2 FRNRAP. V shed 4 bases and J shed 7 bases, with 11 bases lying between them. This CDR3 is CASGSGHLNSPLHF. The CDR3 DNA follows: TGTGCTAGTGGTTCGGGACATCTCAATTCACCCCTCCACTTT.

This clone was counted a few times. This chain links TRBV30 with TRBJ2-6, with 8 bases fitting TRBD1. The trim removed 0 bases at V and 2 bases at J, leaving 6 bases unmatched. The CDR3 is made up of 17 amino acids. The germline CDR1 and CDR2 sequences are GTSNPN and SVGIG (reference sequence). The CDR3 DNA follows: TGTGCCTGGAGTGTACCGCCAGGGGGCGCTGGGGCCAACGTCCTGACTTTC. This gives the protein CAWSVPPGGAGANVLTF.

The chain links TRBV28 to TRBJ2-6; TRBD2 agrees at 7 bases. The V and J ends lost 2 bases and 0 bases, in that order; junction bases with no gene match: 4. The CDR3 has 17 amino acids. Germline V gives CDR1 MDHEN, CDR2 SYDVKM. CDR3 region: CASSLAGADSGANVLTF. In DNA form, the CDR3 reads TGTGCCAGCAGTTTAGCGGGAGCCGACTCTGGGGCCAACGTCCTGACTTTC.

The gene calls are TRBV4-1 and TRBJ2-7; D is uncertain. CDR3 length: 16 residues. CDR1 MGHRA and CDR2 YSYEKL come from the germline V gene. The V end lost 0 bases, the J end lost 3 bases, and 15 bases lay between the germline ends. CDR3 in amino acids: CASSQDEPGLFYEQYF. The CDR3 DNA follows: TGCGCCAGCAGCCAAGATGAGCCAGGATTATTCTACGAGCAGTACTTC.

The chain recombines TRBV2 with TRBJ2-3; D not resolved. V lost 6 bases and J lost 0, with 7 bases in between. The germline V gene has CDR1 SNHLY and CDR2 FYNNEI. This CDR3 region has 13 residues. The CDR3 coding sequence is TGTGCCAGCAGCGAGACTAGCACAGATACGCAGTATTTT. The encoded protein is CASSETSTDTQYF.

V is TRBV21-1 and J is TRBJ1-1; TRBD1 is the table's D call and was not checked against the DNA. TRBV21-1 is a recognized pseudogene. This CDR3 is 15 amino acids long. The CDR3 DNA sequence: TGTGCCAGCAGCAACCTTCTAGGGGGCTACACTGAAGCTTTCTTT. Translating gives CASSNLLGGYTEAFF.

CDR3: CASSLFQGHGYTF. CDR3 nucleotides: TGTGCCAGCAGTTTATTCCAGGGGCATGGCTACACCTTC. The chain has TRBV28 and TRBJ1-2, with a possible D match to TRBD1 (6 bases). The CDR3 sequence is 13 residues long. Germline V gene data show CDR1 as MDHEN and CDR2 as SYDVKM. V lost 1 base to trimming and J lost 6 bases, with 9 bases between them.

This chain uses TRBV11-2 with TRBJ1-2, with D unresolved. This CDR3 has 15 amino acids. The germline V gene encodes CDR1 SGHAT and CDR2 FQNNGV. Trimming shortened V by 5 bases and J by 4 bases, and 17 bases separated the two germline ends. CDR3 nucleotide sequence: TGTGCCAGCAGCGTTCGGCCAGGCCCAGGCTATGGCTACACCTTC. It yields the protein CASSVRPGPGYGYTF.

Many counts were recorded for this clone. The rearrangement links TRBV19 to TRBJ2-1; 7 bases are shared with TRBD2. The CDR3 totals 14 residues. With 11 bases clipped from V and 12 bases from J, the junction kept 19 bases outside the gene matches. Germline loops: CDR1 LNHDA, CDR2 SQIVND (reference sequence). The CDR3 DNA reads TGTGCCGGTCGGGGGAGGGACTCCGACCATTGGCAGTTCTTC. Protein sequence: CAGRGRDSDHWQFF.

The V call is TRBV2, the J call TRBJ2-5; D is undetermined. The ends were cut back, 6 bases at V and 2 bases at J, with 10 bases in the middle. Germline CDR1 reads SNHLY; CDR2 reads FYNNEI. This CDR3 is built from 13 residues. CDR3 sequence reads: CASRIGLQETQYF. The CDR3 DNA reads as TGTGCCAGCAGAATTGGGCTTCAAGAGACCCAGTACTTC.